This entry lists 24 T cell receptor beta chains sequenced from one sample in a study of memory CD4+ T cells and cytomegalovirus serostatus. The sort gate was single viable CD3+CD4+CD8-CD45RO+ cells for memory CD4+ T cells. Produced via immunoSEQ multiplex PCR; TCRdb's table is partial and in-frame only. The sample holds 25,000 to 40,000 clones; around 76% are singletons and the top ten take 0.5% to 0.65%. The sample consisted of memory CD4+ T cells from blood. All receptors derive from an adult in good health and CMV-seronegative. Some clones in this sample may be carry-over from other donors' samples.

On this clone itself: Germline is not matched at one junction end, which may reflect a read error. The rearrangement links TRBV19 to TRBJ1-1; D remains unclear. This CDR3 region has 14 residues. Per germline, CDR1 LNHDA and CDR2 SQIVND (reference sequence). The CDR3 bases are TGTGCCAGTAGTCTAGACCCAGGTTCGGGTGAAGCTTTCTTT. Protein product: CASSLDPGSGEAFF.

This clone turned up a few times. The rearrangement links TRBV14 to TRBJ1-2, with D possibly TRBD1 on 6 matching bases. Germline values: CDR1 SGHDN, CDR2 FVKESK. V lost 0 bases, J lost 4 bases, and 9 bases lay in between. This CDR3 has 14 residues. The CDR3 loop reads CASSQDSRGYGYTF. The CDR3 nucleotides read TGTGCCAGCAGCCAAGACTCCAGGGGCTATGGCTACACCTTC.

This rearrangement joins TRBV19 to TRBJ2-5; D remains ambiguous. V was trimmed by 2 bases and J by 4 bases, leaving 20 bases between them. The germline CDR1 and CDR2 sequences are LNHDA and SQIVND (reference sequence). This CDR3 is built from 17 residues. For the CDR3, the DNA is TGTGCCAGTAGTATACGTGTGAATAGTGCAGGAAGAGAGACCCAGTACTTC. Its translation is CASSIRVNSAGRETQYF.

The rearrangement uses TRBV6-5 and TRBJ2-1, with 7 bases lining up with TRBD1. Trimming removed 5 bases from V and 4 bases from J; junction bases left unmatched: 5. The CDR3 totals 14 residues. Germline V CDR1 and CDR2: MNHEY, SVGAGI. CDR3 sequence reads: CASSKGAGYNEQFF. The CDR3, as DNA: TGTGCCAGCAGTAAGGGGGCTGGATACAATGAGCAGTTCTTC.

CDR3 sequence: CASSVKYGYTF. In nucleotides, the CDR3 is TGTGCCAGCAGTGTAAAGTATGGCTACACCTTC. V gene TRBV2 combines with J gene TRBJ1-2; D ambiguous. CDR1 SNHLY and CDR2 FYNNEI come from the germline V gene. The length of the CDR3 is 11 residues. Trimming pared 4 bases from V and 5 bases from J, leaving 5 bases between.

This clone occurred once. As DNA, the CDR3 is TGCGCCAGCGCCATCCAGGATCTAGCGACAGATACGCAGTATTTT. It specifies CASAIQDLATDTQYF. The rearrangement links TRBV5-1 to TRBJ2-3, with a weak D call TRBD2 (6 bases). CDR1 and CDR2 (germline): SGHRS, YFSETQ. The CDR3 length is 15 residues. Between the trimmed V and J ends, which lost 7 bases and 3 bases, there was a span of 18 bases.

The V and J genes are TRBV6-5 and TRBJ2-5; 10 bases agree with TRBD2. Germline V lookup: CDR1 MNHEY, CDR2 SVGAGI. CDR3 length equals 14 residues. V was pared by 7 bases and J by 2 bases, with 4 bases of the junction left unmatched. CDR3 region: CASKRTSGQETQYF. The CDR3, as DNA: TGTGCCAGCAAACGGACTAGCGGACAAGAGACCCAGTACTTC.

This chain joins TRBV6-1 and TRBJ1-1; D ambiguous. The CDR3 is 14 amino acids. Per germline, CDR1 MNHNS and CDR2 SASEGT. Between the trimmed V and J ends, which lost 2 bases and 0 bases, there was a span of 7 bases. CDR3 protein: CASSENRMNTEAFF. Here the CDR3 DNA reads TGTGCCAGCAGTGAAAACAGAATGAACACTGAAGCTTTCTTT.

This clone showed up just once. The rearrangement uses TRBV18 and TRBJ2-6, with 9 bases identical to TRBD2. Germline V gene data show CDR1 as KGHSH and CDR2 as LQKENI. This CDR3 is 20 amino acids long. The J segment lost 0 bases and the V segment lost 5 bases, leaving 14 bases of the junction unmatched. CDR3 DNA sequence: TGTGCCAGCTCAGATGCTACCGGGCTAGCGGGGTTCTCTGGGGCCAACGTCCTGACTTTC. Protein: CASSDATGLAGFSGANVLTF.

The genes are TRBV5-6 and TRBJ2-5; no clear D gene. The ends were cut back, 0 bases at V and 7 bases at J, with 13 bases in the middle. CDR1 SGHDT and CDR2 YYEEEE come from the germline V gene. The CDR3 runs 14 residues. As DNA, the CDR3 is TGTGCCAGCAGCTTGGCCACCACTTCGGGGACCCAGTACTTC. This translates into CASSLATTSGTQYF.

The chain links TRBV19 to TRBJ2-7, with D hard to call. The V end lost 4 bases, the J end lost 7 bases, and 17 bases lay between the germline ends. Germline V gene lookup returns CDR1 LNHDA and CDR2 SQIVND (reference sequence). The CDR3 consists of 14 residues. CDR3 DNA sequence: TGTGCCAGTAGTAGAGACCCGCTCCTGGGAGAGCAGTACTTC. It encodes CASSRDPLLGEQYF.

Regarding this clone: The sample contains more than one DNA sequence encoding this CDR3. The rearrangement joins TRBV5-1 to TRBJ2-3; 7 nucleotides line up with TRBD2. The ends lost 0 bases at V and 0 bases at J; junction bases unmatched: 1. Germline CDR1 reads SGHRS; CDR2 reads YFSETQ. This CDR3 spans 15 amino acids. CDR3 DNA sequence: TGCGCCAGCAGCTTGGCGGGGGGTAGCACAGATACGCAGTATTTT. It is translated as CASSLAGGSTDTQYF.

CDR3 in amino acids: CSTGGGRGTGELFF. The CDR3 bases are TGCAGCACTGGGGGGGGCCGGGGCACCGGGGAGCTGTTTTTT. The V and J genes are TRBV29-1 and TRBJ2-2; tentative D call: TRBD2 (7 bases). In germline, CDR1 is SQVTM, CDR2 ANQGSEA. V was cut by 8 bases and J by 4 bases, with 17 bases left in between. The CDR3 has 14 amino acids.

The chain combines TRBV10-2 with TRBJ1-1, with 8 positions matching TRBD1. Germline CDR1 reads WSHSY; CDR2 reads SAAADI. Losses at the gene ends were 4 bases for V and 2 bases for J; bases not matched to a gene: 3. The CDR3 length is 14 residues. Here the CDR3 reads CASSADRGNTEAFF. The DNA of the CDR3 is TGCGCCAGCAGTGCAGACAGGGGTAACACTGAAGCTTTCTTT.

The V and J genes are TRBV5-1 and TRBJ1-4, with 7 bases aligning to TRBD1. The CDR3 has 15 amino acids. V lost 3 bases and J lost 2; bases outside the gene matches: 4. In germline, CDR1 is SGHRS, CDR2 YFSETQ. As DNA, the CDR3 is TGCGCCAGCAGCTCCACAGGGGACACTAATGAAAAACTGTTTTTT. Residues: CASSSTGDTNEKLFF.

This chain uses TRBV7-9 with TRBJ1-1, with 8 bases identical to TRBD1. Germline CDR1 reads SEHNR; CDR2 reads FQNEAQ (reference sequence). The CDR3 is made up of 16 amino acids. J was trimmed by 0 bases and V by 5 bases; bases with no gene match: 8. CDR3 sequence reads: CASSPNRGAMNTEAFF. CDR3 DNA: TGTGCCAGCAGCCCAAACAGGGGGGCGATGAACACTGAAGCTTTCTTT.

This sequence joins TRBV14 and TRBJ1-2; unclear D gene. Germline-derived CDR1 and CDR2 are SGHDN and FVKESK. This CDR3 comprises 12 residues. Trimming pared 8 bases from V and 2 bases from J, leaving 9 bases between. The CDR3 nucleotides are TGTGCCAGCGGTTCACTCAACTATGGCTACACCTTC. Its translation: CASGSLNYGYTF. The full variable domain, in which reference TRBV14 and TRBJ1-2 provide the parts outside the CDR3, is EAGVTQFPSHSVIEKGQTVTLRCDPISGHDNLYWYRRVMGKEIKFLLHFVKESKQDESGMPNNRFLAERTGGTYSTLKVQPAELEDSGVYFCASGSLNYGYTFGSGTRLTVV.

This CDR3 is CASSEGQGAGTQYF. The CDR3 region has the DNA TGCGCCAGCAGCGAGGGACAGGGGGCTGGGACCCAGTACTTC. The chain uses TRBV5-1 and TRBJ2-5; 12 bases are a match to TRBD1. J gave up 7 bases and V 4 bases, and 5 bases lay outside the gene matches. CDR3 length: 14 residues. Per germline, CDR1 SGHRS and CDR2 YFSETQ.

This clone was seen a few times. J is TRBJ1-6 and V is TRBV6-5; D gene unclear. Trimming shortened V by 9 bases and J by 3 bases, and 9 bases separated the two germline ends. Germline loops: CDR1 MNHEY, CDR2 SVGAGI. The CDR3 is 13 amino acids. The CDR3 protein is CASRVSYNSPLHF. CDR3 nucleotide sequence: TGTGCCAGTCGGGTGAGCTATAATTCACCCCTCCACTTT.

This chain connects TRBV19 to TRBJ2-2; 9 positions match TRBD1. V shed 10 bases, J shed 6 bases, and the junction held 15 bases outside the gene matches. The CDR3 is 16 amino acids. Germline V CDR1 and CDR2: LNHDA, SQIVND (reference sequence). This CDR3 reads CATSLRDRVNSGELFF. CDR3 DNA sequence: TGTGCCACCTCTCTCCGGGACAGGGTTAATTCCGGGGAGCTGTTTTTT.

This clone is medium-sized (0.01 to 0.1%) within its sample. The chain's CDR3 is CASSSTSTNEKLFF. For the CDR3, the DNA is TGCGCCAGCAGCTCGACATCAACTAATGAAAAACTGTTTTTT. This chain joins TRBV5-1 and TRBJ1-4; D remains unclear. Looked up from germline, CDR1 is SGHRS and CDR2 is YFSETQ. Trimming stripped 3 bases from V and 0 bases from J, with 6 bases between. The CDR3 length is 14 residues.

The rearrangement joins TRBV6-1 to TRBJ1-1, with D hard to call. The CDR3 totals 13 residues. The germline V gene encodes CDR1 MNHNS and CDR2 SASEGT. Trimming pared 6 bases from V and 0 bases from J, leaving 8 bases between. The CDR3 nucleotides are TGTGCCAGCAGCGGCATTTTGAACACTGAAGCTTTCTTT. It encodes CASSGILNTEAFF.

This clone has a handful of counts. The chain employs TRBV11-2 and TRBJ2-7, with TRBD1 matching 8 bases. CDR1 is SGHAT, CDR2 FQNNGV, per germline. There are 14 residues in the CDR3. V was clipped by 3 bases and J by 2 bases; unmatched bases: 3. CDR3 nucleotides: TGTGCCAGCAGCTTGCAGGGGGCTACCTACGAGCAGTACTTC. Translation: CASSLQGATYEQYF.

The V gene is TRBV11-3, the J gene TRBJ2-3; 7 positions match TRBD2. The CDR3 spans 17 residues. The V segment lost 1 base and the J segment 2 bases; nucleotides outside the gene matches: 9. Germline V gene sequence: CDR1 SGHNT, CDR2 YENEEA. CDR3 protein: CASSLGDRLADTDTQYF. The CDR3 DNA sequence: TGTGCCAGCAGCTTAGGGGACCGTCTAGCGGACACAGATACGCAGTATTTT.